A selection of T cell receptor beta chains follows, all from one sample in a study of blood T cell repertoires in COVID-19. Assay: immunoSEQ multiplex PCR; the TCRdb copy retains only in-frame clones and omits some. The sample carries 400,000 to 500,000 clones, 70% to 90% recorded once. Source material: PBMCs or T cells enriched from blood (not recorded which). The receptors stem from a woman aged 18-29 years who had been exposed to COVID-19. The CDR3 runs from the conserved cysteine through the conserved F or W. Fields, in order: CDR3 protein, CDR3 DNA, CDR3 length, V gene, J gene, D gene, clone size. A D gene is named only where the DNA matches it firmly. The size entry is marked missing in some rows and otherwise reads once, few, many or a size class.

CDR3aa: CASINSMNTEAFF; CDR3nt: TGTGCCAGCATTAACAGCATGAACACTGAAGCTTTCTTT; len: 13; v_gene: TRBV28; j_gene: TRBJ1-1; d_gene: NA; abundance: few
CDR3aa: CASSSGTASETQYF; CDR3nt: TGTGCCAGCAGCTCCGGGACTGCTTCAGAGACCCAGTACTTC; len: 14; v_gene: TRBV11-3; j_gene: TRBJ2-5; d_gene: NA; abundance: NA
CDR3aa: CAISEGQGRRTYGYTF; CDR3nt: TGTGCCATCAGTGAGGGGCAGGGGCGGCGAACCTATGGCTACACCTTC; len: 16; v_gene: TRBV10-3; j_gene: TRBJ1-2; d_gene: NA; abundance: NA
CDR3aa: CASSRGPGGSEKLFF; CDR3nt: TGTGCCAGCAGCCGGGGTCCGGGTGGAAGTGAAAAACTGTTTTTT; len: 15; v_gene: TRBV7-2; j_gene: TRBJ1-4; d_gene: NA; abundance: NA
CDR3aa: CASSFVGLGGDNEKLFF; CDR3nt: TGTGCCAGCAGCTTTGTGGGCCTCGGCGGGGATAATGAAAAACTGTTTTTT; len: 17; v_gene: TRBV7-8; j_gene: TRBJ1-4; d_gene: NA; abundance: few
CDR3aa: CASRGSGSSYNEQFF; CDR3nt: TGCGCCAGCAGGGGGAGCGGGAGCTCCTACAATGAGCAGTTCTTC; len: 15; v_gene: TRBV5-1; j_gene: TRBJ2-1; d_gene: TRBD2; abundance: NA
CDR3aa: CASSQERKTNEKLFF; CDR3nt: TGCGCCAGCAGCCAAGAGAGGAAAACTAATGAAAAACTGTTTTTT; len: 15; v_gene: TRBV4-3; j_gene: TRBJ1-4; d_gene: NA; abundance: NA
CDR3aa: CASSYRGTGNTIYF; CDR3nt: TGTGCCAGCAGTTACAGGGGGACTGGAAACACCATATATTTT; len: 14; v_gene: TRBV27; j_gene: TRBJ1-3; d_gene: TRBD1; abundance: NA
CDR3aa: CASSPPHTDRLVYPLHF; CDR3nt: TGTGCCAGCAGTCCACCACACACCGACAGGTTAGTTTATCCCCTCCACTTT; len: 17; v_gene: TRBV6-4; j_gene: TRBJ1-6; d_gene: NA; abundance: NA
CDR3aa: CSASVQETQYF; CDR3nt: TGCAGTGCTAGCGTTCAAGAGACCCAGTACTTC; len: 11; v_gene: TRBV20-1; j_gene: TRBJ2-5; d_gene: NA; abundance: NA
CDR3aa: CASSSGDEDYGYTF; CDR3nt: TGTGCCAGCTCCTCAGGGGATGAAGACTATGGCTACACCTTC; len: 14; v_gene: TRBV18; j_gene: TRBJ1-2; d_gene: NA; abundance: NA
CDR3aa: CASSLLMMGGTEAFF; CDR3nt: TGTGCCAGCAGTTTATTGATGATGGGAGGGACTGAAGCTTTCTTT; len: 15; v_gene: TRBV28; j_gene: TRBJ1-1; d_gene: NA; abundance: NA
CDR3aa: CASSWTGSSGDEQYF; CDR3nt: TGTGCCAGCAGCTGGACGGGGTCGTCAGGCGACGAGCAGTACTTC; len: 15; v_gene: TRBV11-2; j_gene: TRBJ2-7; d_gene: NA; abundance: NA
CDR3aa: CASSSGGNYEQYF; CDR3nt: TGTGCCAGCAGTTCCGGCGGCAACTACGAGCAGTACTTC; len: 13; v_gene: TRBV28; j_gene: TRBJ2-7; d_gene: NA; abundance: NA
CDR3aa: CASGETLASTDTQYF; CDR3nt: TGTGCCAGCGGGGAGACTTTAGCGAGCACAGATACGCAGTATTTT; len: 15; v_gene: TRBV3-1/TRBV3-2; j_gene: TRBJ2-3; d_gene: NA; abundance: NA
CDR3aa: CASSPPRGTGELFF; CDR3nt: TGTGCCAGCAGCCCGCCCAGGGGTACCGGGGAGCTGTTTTTT; len: 14; v_gene: TRBV11-2; j_gene: TRBJ2-2; d_gene: NA; abundance: NA
CDR3aa: CASSFGTGNYEQYF; CDR3nt: TGTGCCAGCAGTTTTGGGACAGGGAACTACGAGCAGTACTTC; len: 14; v_gene: TRBV27; j_gene: TRBJ2-7; d_gene: TRBD1; abundance: once
CDR3aa: CASSLVEGSYGYTF; CDR3nt: TGTGCCAGCAGCTTAGTGGAGGGATCCTATGGCTACACCTTC; len: 14; v_gene: TRBV7-2; j_gene: TRBJ1-2; d_gene: NA; abundance: once
CDR3aa: CASKVEATGELFF; CDR3nt: TGTGCCAGCAAAGTTGAAGCCACCGGGGAGCTGTTTTTT; len: 13; v_gene: TRBV2; j_gene: TRBJ2-2; d_gene: NA; abundance: NA
CDR3aa: CASSPVSVPTF; CDR3nt: TGTGCCAGCAGCCCCGTTTCTGTCCCGACCTTC; len: 11; v_gene: TRBV11-2; j_gene: TRBJ1-2; d_gene: NA; abundance: NA
CDR3aa: CASSPAGTGGVYGYTF; CDR3nt: TGTGCCAGTAGCCCAGCCGGGACAGGGGGCGTCTATGGCTACACCTTC; len: 16; v_gene: TRBV19; j_gene: TRBJ1-2; d_gene: TRBD1; abundance: NA
CDR3aa: CASSQGPSDQYF; CDR3nt: TGTGCCAGCAGCCAGGGGCCTAGCGACCAGTACTTC; len: 12; v_gene: TRBV14; j_gene: TRBJ2-5; d_gene: NA; abundance: NA
CDR3aa: CASSMGLAGGVSYEQYF; CDR3nt: TGTGCCAGCAGCATGGGACTAGCGGGAGGCGTGTCCTACGAGCAGTACTTC; len: 17; v_gene: TRBV5-4; j_gene: TRBJ2-7; d_gene: TRBD2; abundance: NA
CDR3aa: CASSPAGLEAFF; CDR3nt: TGTGCCAGCTCACCGGCGGGTCTCGAAGCTTTCTTT; len: 12; v_gene: TRBV18; j_gene: TRBJ1-1; d_gene: NA; abundance: NA
CDR3aa: CASSVDWTSGPNEQFF; CDR3nt: TGTGCCAGCAGCGTAGATTGGACTAGCGGACCCAATGAGCAGTTCTTC; len: 16; v_gene: TRBV9; j_gene: TRBJ2-1; d_gene: TRBD2; abundance: NA
CDR3aa: CASSMNMNTEAFF; CDR3nt: TGTGCCAGTAGTATGAACATGAACACTGAAGCTTTCTTT; len: 13; v_gene: TRBV19; j_gene: TRBJ1-1; d_gene: NA; abundance: NA
CDR3aa: CASSTGPGNQPQHF; CDR3nt: TGTGCCAGCAGTACAGGGCCGGGCAATCAGCCCCAGCATTTT; len: 14; v_gene: TRBV7-9; j_gene: TRBJ1-5; d_gene: NA; abundance: few
CDR3aa: CASRPGGTVALYGYTF; CDR3nt: TGTGCCAGCAGACCGGGGGGTACCGTAGCCTTATATGGCTACACCTTC; len: 16; v_gene: TRBV2; j_gene: TRBJ1-2; d_gene: NA; abundance: NA
CDR3aa: CASSYSEDYEQYF; CDR3nt: TGTGCCAGCAGTTACTCGGAGGACTACGAGCAGTACTTC; len: 13; v_gene: TRBV6-6; j_gene: TRBJ2-7; d_gene: NA; abundance: NA
CDR3aa: CASSYSRGYTGELFF; CDR3nt: TGTGCCAGCAGTTACTCGCGGGGATACACCGGGGAGCTGTTTTTT; len: 15; v_gene: TRBV6-5; j_gene: TRBJ2-2; d_gene: NA; abundance: NA
CDR3aa: CASFNRGSGEAFF; CDR3nt: TGTGCCAGCTTTAACAGGGGTTCGGGTGAAGCTTTCTTT; len: 13; v_gene: TRBV28; j_gene: TRBJ1-1; d_gene: TRBD1; abundance: once
CDR3aa: CASSSGLYNEQFF; CDR3nt: TGTGCCAGCAGTTCGGGACTCTACAATGAGCAGTTCTTC; len: 13; v_gene: TRBV12-3/TRBV12-4; j_gene: TRBJ2-1; d_gene: NA; abundance: NA
CDR3aa: CASSLQGSATEAFF; CDR3nt: TGTGCCAGCAGCCTACAGGGTTCGGCCACTGAAGCTTTCTTT; len: 14; v_gene: TRBV7-9; j_gene: TRBJ1-1; d_gene: NA; abundance: NA
CDR3aa: CAINRASADTQYF; CDR3nt: TGTGCCATAAACAGGGCGTCAGCAGATACGCAGTATTTT; len: 13; v_gene: TRBV6-5; j_gene: TRBJ2-3; d_gene: NA; abundance: NA
CDR3aa: CASSLFLRGVGNTIYF; CDR3nt: TGTGCCAGCAGTTTATTCCTCCGAGGAGTGGGAAACACCATATATTTT; len: 16; v_gene: TRBV28; j_gene: TRBJ1-3; d_gene: NA; abundance: NA
CDR3aa: CATSRGSGTGVYEQYF; CDR3nt: TGTGCCACCAGCAGGGGGTCCGGGACAGGGGTATACGAGCAGTACTTC; len: 16; v_gene: TRBV15; j_gene: TRBJ2-7; d_gene: TRBD1; abundance: NA
CDR3aa: CAIDKTGGEQYF; CDR3nt: TGTGCCATCGACAAGACGGGCGGGGAGCAGTACTTC; len: 12; v_gene: TRBV28; j_gene: TRBJ2-7; d_gene: NA; abundance: NA
CDR3aa: CAIRDGTLNEKLFF; CDR3nt: TGTGCCATCAGGGACGGGACACTTAATGAAAAACTGTTTTTT; len: 14; v_gene: TRBV10-3; j_gene: TRBJ1-4; d_gene: NA; abundance: NA
CDR3aa: CATSRGDSVSGANVLTF; CDR3nt: TGTGCCACCAGCAGGGGGGACAGCGTCTCTGGGGCCAACGTCCTGACTTTC; len: 17; v_gene: TRBV15; j_gene: TRBJ2-6; d_gene: TRBD1; abundance: NA
CDR3aa: CASSKSRIDQPQHF; CDR3nt: TGTGCCAGCAGCAAATCCAGGATCGATCAGCCCCAGCATTTT; len: 14; v_gene: TRBV7-2; j_gene: TRBJ1-5; d_gene: NA; abundance: NA
CDR3aa: CASSQEGTHYNEQFF; CDR3nt: TGTGCCAGCAGCCAAGAAGGGACACACTACAATGAGCAGTTCTTC; len: 15; v_gene: TRBV3-1/TRBV3-2; j_gene: TRBJ2-1; d_gene: NA; abundance: NA
CDR3aa: CASSDRVNEQFF; CDR3nt: TGTGCCAGCAGCGACAGGGTCAATGAGCAGTTCTTC; len: 12; v_gene: TRBV3-1/TRBV3-2; j_gene: TRBJ2-1; d_gene: TRBD1; abundance: NA
CDR3aa: CASDRGAEAFF; CDR3nt: TGTGCCTCGGACAGGGGGGCTGAAGCTTTCTTT; len: 11; v_gene: TRBV12-3/TRBV12-4; j_gene: TRBJ1-1; d_gene: TRBD1; abundance: NA
CDR3aa: CASSSRTGTGGYEQFF; CDR3nt: TGTGCCAGCAGCTCCAGGACCGGGACAGGGGGGTATGAGCAGTTCTTC; len: 16; v_gene: TRBV9; j_gene: TRBJ2-1; d_gene: TRBD1; abundance: NA
CDR3aa: CASSFSGLAVNEQFF; CDR3nt: TGTGCCAGCAGTTTTTCTGGACTAGCGGTCAATGAGCAGTTCTTC; len: 15; v_gene: TRBV27; j_gene: TRBJ2-1; d_gene: TRBD2; abundance: NA
CDR3aa: CASSVGLAGVLSYEQYF; CDR3nt: TGTGCCAGCAGCGTAGGTCTAGCGGGAGTACTGAGCTACGAGCAGTACTTC; len: 17; v_gene: TRBV9; j_gene: TRBJ2-7; d_gene: TRBD2; abundance: NA
CDR3aa: CATSRVQGGSPLHF; CDR3nt: TGTGCCACCAGCAGAGTCCAGGGCGGTTCACCCCTCCACTTT; len: 14; v_gene: TRBV15; j_gene: TRBJ1-6; d_gene: NA; abundance: NA
CDR3aa: CATSRVPRLAGGKETQYF; CDR3nt: TGTGCCACCAGCAGAGTTCCCCGACTAGCGGGGGGAAAAGAGACCCAGTACTTC; len: 18; v_gene: TRBV15; j_gene: TRBJ2-5; d_gene: TRBD2; abundance: NA
CDR3aa: CASSYATAEAFF; CDR3nt: TGTGCCAGCAGCTACGCAACAGCTGAAGCTTTCTTT; len: 12; v_gene: TRBV7-9; j_gene: TRBJ1-1; d_gene: NA; abundance: NA
CDR3aa: CASSEGYRGNLGETQYF; CDR3nt: TGTGCCAGCAGCGAGGGGTACAGGGGGAACTTGGGGGAGACCCAGTACTTC; len: 17; v_gene: TRBV9; j_gene: TRBJ2-5; d_gene: TRBD1; abundance: NA